Below, one TCR beta chain is given with its context. Antigen specificity is unknown. The study ran its PCR with 60 Vbeta and 13 Jbeta primers. Method: immunoSEQ multiplex PCR; TCRdb's copy keeps in-frame clones and lacks some. The table records about 190,000 clones, about 80% of them present only once. These data are taken from a study of cytomegalovirus exposure and HLA in healthy donors. Study context: Of roughly 360 genotyped donors, more than 65% grouped in the Caucasian-associated ancestry cluster. Notes on the study in general: It was assumed in the presence/absence analyses that sequencing depth was roughly uniform across donors. Productive rates of about 90% or about 30% were seen for most TCR beta V segments in an earlier analysis. A later analysis linked a missense variant in DCLRE1C to the trimming of TCR beta V and J genes.

Germline V gives CDR1 SGHRS, CDR2 YFSETQ. The CDR3 totals 14 residues. Trimming removed 6 bases from V and 2 bases from J, with 14 bases in between. The rearrangement joins TRBV5-1 to TRBJ1-1, with a tentative D call TRBD1 (5 bases). The TCR was taken from a woman under 40 in good health and CMV-seropositive. The sample was PBMCs. The CDR3, as DNA: TGCGCCAGCACCCTCGGGGGGGAAAACACTGAAGCTTTCTTT. Its protein product is CASTLGGENTEAFF.